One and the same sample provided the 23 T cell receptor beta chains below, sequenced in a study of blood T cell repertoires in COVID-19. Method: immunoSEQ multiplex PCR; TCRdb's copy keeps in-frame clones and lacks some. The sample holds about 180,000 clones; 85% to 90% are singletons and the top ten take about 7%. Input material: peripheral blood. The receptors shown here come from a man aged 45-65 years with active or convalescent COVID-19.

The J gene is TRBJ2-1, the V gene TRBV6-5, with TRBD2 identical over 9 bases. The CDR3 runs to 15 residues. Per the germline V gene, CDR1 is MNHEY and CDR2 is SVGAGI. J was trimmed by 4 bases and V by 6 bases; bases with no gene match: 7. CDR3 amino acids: CASRGSGGGYNEQFF. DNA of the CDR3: TGTGCCAGCAGAGGTAGCGGGGGAGGGTACAATGAGCAGTTCTTC.

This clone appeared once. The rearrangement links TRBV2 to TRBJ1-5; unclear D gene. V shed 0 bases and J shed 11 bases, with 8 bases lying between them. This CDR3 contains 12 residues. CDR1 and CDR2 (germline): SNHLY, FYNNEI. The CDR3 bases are TGTGCCAGCAGTGAAGCGGGTGAGGCCCAGCATTTT. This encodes CASSEAGEAQHF.

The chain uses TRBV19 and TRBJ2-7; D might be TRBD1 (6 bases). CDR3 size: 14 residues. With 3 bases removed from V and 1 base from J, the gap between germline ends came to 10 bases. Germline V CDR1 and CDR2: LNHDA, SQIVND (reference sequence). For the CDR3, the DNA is TGTGCCAGTAGTATGGACAGTGGGTCCTACGAGCAGTACTTC. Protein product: CASSMDSGSYEQYF.

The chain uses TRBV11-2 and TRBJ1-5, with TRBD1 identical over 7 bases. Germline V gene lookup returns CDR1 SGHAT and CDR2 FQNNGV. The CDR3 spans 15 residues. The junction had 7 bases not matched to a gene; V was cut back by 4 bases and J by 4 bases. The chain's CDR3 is CASSSGTARNQPQHF. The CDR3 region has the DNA TGTGCCAGCAGCTCGGGGACAGCTCGAAATCAGCCCCAGCATTTT.

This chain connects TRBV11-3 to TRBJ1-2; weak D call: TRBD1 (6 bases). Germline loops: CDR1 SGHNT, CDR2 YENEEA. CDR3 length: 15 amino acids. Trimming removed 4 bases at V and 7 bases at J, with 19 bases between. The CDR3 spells CASSSTTWGGAGYTF. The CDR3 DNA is TGTGCCAGCAGCTCCACCACGTGGGGGGGCGCTGGCTACACCTTC.

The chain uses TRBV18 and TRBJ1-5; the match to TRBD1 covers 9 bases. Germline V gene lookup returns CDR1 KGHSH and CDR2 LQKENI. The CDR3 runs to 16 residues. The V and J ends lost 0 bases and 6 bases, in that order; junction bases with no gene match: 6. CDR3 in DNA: TGTGCCAGCTCACCACCTAACCACAGGGGGCCTCAGCCCCAGCATTTT. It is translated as CASSPPNHRGPQPQHF.

The CDR3 DNA is TGTGCCAGCTCACCATTCTCCGGGGGTAGAAACACCATATATTTT. The encoded protein is CASSPFSGGRNTIYF. This chain joins TRBV18 and TRBJ1-3; D may be TRBD1 (5 bases). The CDR3 extends over 15 amino acids. Trimming stripped 2 bases from V and 5 bases from J, with 13 bases between. In germline, CDR1 is KGHSH, CDR2 LQKENI. Full variable domain (rest looked up from reference TRBV18 and TRBJ1-3): NAGVMQNPRHLVRRRGQEARLRCSPMKGHSHVYWYRQLPEEGLKFMVYLQKENIIDESGMPKERFSAEFPKEGPSILRIQQVVRGDSAAYFCASSPFSGGRNTIYFGEGSWLTVV.

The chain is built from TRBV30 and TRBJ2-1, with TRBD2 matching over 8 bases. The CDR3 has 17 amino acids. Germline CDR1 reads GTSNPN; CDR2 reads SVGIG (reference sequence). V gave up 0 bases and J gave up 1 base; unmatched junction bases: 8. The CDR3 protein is CAWSVLRSGGSYNEQFF. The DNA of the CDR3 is TGTGCCTGGAGTGTACTCAGAAGCGGGGGTTCCTACAATGAGCAGTTCTTC.

CDR3 in amino acids: CASSQVVIQGPQHF. DNA of the CDR3: TGCGCCAGCAGCCAAGTGGTGATTCAGGGGCCCCAGCATTTT. The gene calls are TRBV4-3 and TRBJ1-5, with D possibly TRBD1 on 5 matching bases. The germline gives CDR1 LGHNA, CDR2 YSLEER. V was trimmed by 1 base and J by 9 bases, leaving 13 bases between them. The CDR3 is 14 residues long.

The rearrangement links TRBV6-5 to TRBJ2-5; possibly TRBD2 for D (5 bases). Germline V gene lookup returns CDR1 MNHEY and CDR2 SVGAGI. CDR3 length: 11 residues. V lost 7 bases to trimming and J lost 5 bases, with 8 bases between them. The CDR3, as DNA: TGTGCCAGCACGGGGTGGGAGACCCAGTACTTC. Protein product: CASTGWETQYF.

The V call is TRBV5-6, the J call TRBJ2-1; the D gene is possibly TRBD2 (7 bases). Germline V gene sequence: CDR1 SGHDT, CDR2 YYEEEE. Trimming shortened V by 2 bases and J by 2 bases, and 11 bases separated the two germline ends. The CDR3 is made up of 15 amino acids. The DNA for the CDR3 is TGTGCCAGCAGCTTAGGGGGGGCCCCCTACAATGAGCAGTTCTTC. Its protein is CASSLGGAPYNEQFF.

The CDR3 DNA sequence: TGCGCCAGCAGTGAGTCGCGACTAGCGGGGGGCCCGCCTCTCTCTGGGGCCAACGTCCTGACTTTC. Protein: CASSESRLAGGPPLSGANVLTF. J is TRBJ2-6 and V is TRBV10-2; 13 nucleotides agree with TRBD2. J gave up 0 bases and V 0 bases, and 11 bases lay outside the gene matches. CDR3 size: 22 residues. Germline CDR1 and CDR2: WSHSY and SAAADI.

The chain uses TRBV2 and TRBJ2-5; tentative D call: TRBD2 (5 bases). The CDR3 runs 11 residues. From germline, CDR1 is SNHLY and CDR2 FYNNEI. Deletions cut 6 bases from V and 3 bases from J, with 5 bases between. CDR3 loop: CASSGKETQYF. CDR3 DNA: TGTGCCAGCAGCGGGAAAGAGACCCAGTACTTC.

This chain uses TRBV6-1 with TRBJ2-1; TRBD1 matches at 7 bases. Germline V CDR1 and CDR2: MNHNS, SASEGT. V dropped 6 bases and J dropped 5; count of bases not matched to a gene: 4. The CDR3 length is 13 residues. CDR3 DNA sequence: TGTGCCAGCAGCCGTACAGGGGACAATGAGCAGTTCTTC. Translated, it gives CASSRTGDNEQFF.

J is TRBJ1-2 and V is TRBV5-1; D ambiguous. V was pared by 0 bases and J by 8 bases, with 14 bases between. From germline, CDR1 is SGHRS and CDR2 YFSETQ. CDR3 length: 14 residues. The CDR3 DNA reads TGCGCCAGCAGCTTGGGACGGAGAGATAAGGGCTACACCTTC. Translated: CASSLGRRDKGYTF.

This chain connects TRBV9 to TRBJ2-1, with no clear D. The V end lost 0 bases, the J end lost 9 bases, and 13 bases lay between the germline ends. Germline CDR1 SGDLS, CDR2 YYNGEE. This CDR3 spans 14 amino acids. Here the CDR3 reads CASSVDWSAVEQFF. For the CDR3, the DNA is TGTGCCAGCAGCGTAGATTGGTCCGCGGTTGAGCAGTTCTTC.

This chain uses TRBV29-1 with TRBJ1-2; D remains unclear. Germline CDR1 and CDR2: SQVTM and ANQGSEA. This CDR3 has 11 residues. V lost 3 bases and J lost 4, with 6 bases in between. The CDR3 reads CSVDTVYGYTF. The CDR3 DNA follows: TGCAGCGTTGATACAGTCTATGGCTACACCTTC.

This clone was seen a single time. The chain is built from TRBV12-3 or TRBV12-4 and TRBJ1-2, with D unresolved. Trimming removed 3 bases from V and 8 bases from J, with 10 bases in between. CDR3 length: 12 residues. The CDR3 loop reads CASSFHAGGYTF. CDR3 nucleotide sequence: TGTGCCAGCAGTTTCCATGCCGGGGGCTACACCTTC.

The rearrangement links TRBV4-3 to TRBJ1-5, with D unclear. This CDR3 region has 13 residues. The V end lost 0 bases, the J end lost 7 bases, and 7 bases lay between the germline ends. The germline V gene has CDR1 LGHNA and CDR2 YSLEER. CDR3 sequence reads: CASSQDLQQPQHF. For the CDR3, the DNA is TGCGCCAGCAGCCAAGATCTTCAGCAGCCCCAGCATTTT.

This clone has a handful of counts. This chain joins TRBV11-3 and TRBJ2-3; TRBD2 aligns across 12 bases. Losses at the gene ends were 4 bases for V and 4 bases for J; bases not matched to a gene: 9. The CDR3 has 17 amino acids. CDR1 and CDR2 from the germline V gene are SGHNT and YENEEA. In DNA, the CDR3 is TGTGCCAGCAGCTCAAAAGGACTAGCGGGATGGTCAGATACGCAGTATTTT. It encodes CASSSKGLAGWSDTQYF.

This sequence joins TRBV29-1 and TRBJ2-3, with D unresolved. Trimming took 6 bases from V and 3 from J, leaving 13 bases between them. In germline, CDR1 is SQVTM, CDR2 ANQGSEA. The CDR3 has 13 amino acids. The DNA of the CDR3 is TGCAGCGTAACAAGCGCCAGTACAGATACGCAGTATTTT. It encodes CSVTSASTDTQYF.

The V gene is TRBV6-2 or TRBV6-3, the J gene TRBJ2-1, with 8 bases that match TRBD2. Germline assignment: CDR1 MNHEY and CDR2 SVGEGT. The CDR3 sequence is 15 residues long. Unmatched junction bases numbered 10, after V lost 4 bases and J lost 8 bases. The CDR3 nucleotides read TGTGCCAGCAGTTTAGCGGGACCCCCCGGGGATGAGCAGTTCTTC. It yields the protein CASSLAGPPGDEQFF.

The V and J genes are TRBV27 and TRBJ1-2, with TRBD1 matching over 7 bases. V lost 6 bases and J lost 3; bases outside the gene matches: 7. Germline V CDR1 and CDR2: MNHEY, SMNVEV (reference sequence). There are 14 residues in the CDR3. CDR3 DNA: TGTGCCAGCAGGCTTCACGGGACAGACTATGGCTACACCTTC. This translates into CASRLHGTDYGYTF.